These 21 T cell receptor beta chains came from one sample sequenced in a study of cytomegalovirus exposure and HLA in healthy donors. Primers: 60 Vbeta forward and 13 Jbeta reverse. Here immunoSEQ multiplex PCR was the method, and the copy in TCRdb shows in-frame clones only, minus some. Its listing shows more than 75,000 clones. Sequenced material: PBMCs. The receptor source for this set is a man aged 50-59 years in good health and CMV-seropositive.

This chain joins TRBV30 and TRBJ2-1; D might be TRBD2 (5 bases). V was pared by 0 bases and J by 0 bases, with 9 bases between. From germline, CDR1 is GTSNPN and CDR2 SVGIG (reference sequence). The CDR3 is 15 amino acids. CDR3 amino acids: CAWSVQGSSYNEQFF. The CDR3 bases are TGTGCCTGGAGTGTACAAGGGAGCTCCTACAATGAGCAGTTCTTC.

This chain uses TRBV4-3 with TRBJ2-1; D remains ambiguous. Germline loops: CDR1 LGHNA, CDR2 YSLEER. The CDR3 has 16 amino acids. Trimming took off 1 base at V and 6 bases at J, with 16 bases between the two ends. CDR3 in amino acids: CASSQVIGSGPNEQFF. CDR3 nucleotides: TGCGCCAGCAGCCAAGTCATTGGCTCAGGTCCCAATGAGCAGTTCTTC.

The J gene is TRBJ2-2, the V gene TRBV28, with 7 bases that match TRBD2. The trim removed 5 bases at V and 8 bases at J, leaving 5 bases unmatched. The CDR3 contains 13 residues. The germline CDR1 and CDR2 sequences are MDHEN and SYDVKM. The CDR3 sequence is CASSRTSPGELFF. The CDR3, as DNA: TGTGCCAGCAGTCGGACTAGTCCTGGGGAGCTGTTTTTT.

The V call is TRBV11-3, the J call TRBJ1-1; D is perhaps TRBD1 (5 bases). Trimming took 0 bases from V and 7 from J, leaving 12 bases between them. Germline CDR1 SGHNT, CDR2 YENEEA. The CDR3 is made up of 14 amino acids. This CDR3 reads CASSLDGGSREAFF. DNA of the CDR3: TGTGCCAGCAGCTTAGATGGGGGGTCTCGTGAAGCTTTCTTT. Filled out from reference TRBV11-3 and TRBJ1-1, the complete variable domain reads EAGVVQSPRYKIIEKKQPVAFWCNPISGHNTLYWYLQNLGQGPELLIRYENEEAVDDSQLPKDRFSAERLKGVDSTLKIQPAELGDSAVYLCASSLDGGSREAFFGQGTRLTVV.

V usage is TRBV29-1 and J usage is TRBJ2-5; TRBD2 aligns across 8 bases. V lost 6 bases, J lost 5 bases, and 5 bases stayed unmatched. Germline lookup yields CDR1 SQVTM and CDR2 ANQGSEA. The CDR3 totals 12 residues. CDR3 coding DNA: TGCAGCGTCGCGACTAGCGCGGAGACCCAGTACTTC. This sequence encodes CSVATSAETQYF.

CDR3 coding DNA: TGCGCCAGCAGCCAAGGACTAGCGGGGGATTACCGCAATGAGCAGTTCTTC. Protein sequence: CASSQGLAGDYRNEQFF. V and J are TRBV4-3 and TRBJ2-1; 12 nucleotides match TRBD2. Looked up from germline, CDR1 is LGHNA and CDR2 is YSLEER. This CDR3 spans 17 amino acids. V was pared by 1 base and J by 6 bases, with 7 bases of the junction left unmatched.

The rearrangement links TRBV6-1 to TRBJ2-7; TRBD1 matches at 8 bases. The CDR3 loop spans 15 amino acids. V was pared by 2 bases and J by 2 bases, with 5 bases of the junction left unmatched. From germline, CDR1 is MNHNS and CDR2 SASEGT. The CDR3 is CASSERDRNAYEQYF. The CDR3 DNA is TGTGCCAGCAGTGAAAGGGACAGGAACGCCTACGAGCAGTACTTC.

This chain connects TRBV9 to TRBJ1-1; TRBD1 agrees at 7 bases. The germline gives CDR1 SGDLS, CDR2 YYNGEE. Trimming took 4 bases from V and 1 from J; bases not matched to a gene: 4. CDR3 length equals 14 residues. The DNA for the CDR3 is TGTGCCAGCAGCCCATACAGGGGGAACACTGAAGCTTTCTTT. This gives the protein CASSPYRGNTEAFF.

The chain has TRBV13 and TRBJ2-1; no firm D call. Germline V gene sequence: CDR1 PRHDT, CDR2 FYEKMQ (reference sequence). The CDR3 totals 15 residues. Trimming took off 3 bases at V and 0 bases at J, with 9 bases between the two ends. The DNA of the CDR3 is TGTGCCAGCAGCTTTGGTTTTAGCTCCTACAATGAGCAGTTCTTC. Translating gives CASSFGFSSYNEQFF.

The rearrangement links TRBV5-4 to TRBJ2-5, with 13 bases that match TRBD2. Trimming removed 4 bases from V and 3 bases from J; junction bases left unmatched: 9. The CDR3 has 17 residues. Germline V CDR1 and CDR2: SGHNT, YYREEE (reference sequence). The CDR3 sequence is CASSTRTSGRGKETQYF. DNA for the CDR3: TGTGCCAGCAGCACCCGGACTAGCGGGAGAGGAAAAGAGACCCAGTACTTC.

The rearrangement joins TRBV7-2 to TRBJ1-1; D uncertain. Between the trimmed V and J ends, which lost 5 bases and 1 base, there was a span of 8 bases. This CDR3 contains 13 residues. Germline V CDR1 and CDR2: SGHTA, FQGNSA. CDR3 nucleotides: TGTGCCAGCAGCCCACACCAGAACACTGAAGCTTTCTTT. As protein: CASSPHQNTEAFF.

The genes are TRBV18 and TRBJ1-2; 7 bases align to TRBD1. Per the germline V gene, CDR1 is KGHSH and CDR2 is LQKENI. The V and J ends lost 2 bases and 6 bases, in that order; junction bases with no gene match: 6. The CDR3 runs to 14 residues. The CDR3 region is CASSPSQGVNGYTF. In DNA, the CDR3 is TGTGCCAGCTCACCATCTCAGGGGGTAAATGGCTACACCTTC.

The V gene is TRBV18, the J gene TRBJ1-2, with TRBD1 as a possible D gene (5 bases). Deletions cut 2 bases from V and 4 bases from J, with 14 bases between. The CDR3 extends over 15 amino acids. Germline loops: CDR1 KGHSH, CDR2 LQKENI. In DNA form, the CDR3 reads TGTGCCAGCTCACCATGGAGGGGCCAGGGCTATGGCTACACCTTC. Protein: CASSPWRGQGYGYTF.

The rearrangement joins TRBV13 to TRBJ1-2; D is possibly TRBD1 (5 bases). Trimming took off 0 bases at V and 5 bases at J, with 13 bases between the two ends. Germline V gene data show CDR1 as PRHDT and CDR2 as FYEKMQ (reference sequence). This CDR3 spans 15 amino acids. This CDR3 is CASSLGGRDRYGYTF. As DNA, the CDR3 is TGTGCCAGCAGCTTAGGAGGCAGGGATAGATATGGCTACACCTTC.

The chain uses TRBV5-5 and TRBJ1-1; D gene ambiguous. V lost 4 bases and J 1 base, leaving 11 bases between the germline ends. The CDR3 has 14 amino acids. CDR1 is SGHKS, CDR2 YYEKEE, per germline (reference sequence). This CDR3 is CASSRVAGNTEAFF. CDR3 nucleotide sequence: TGTGCCAGCAGCAGAGTCGCCGGGAACACTGAAGCTTTCTTT.

In DNA, the CDR3 is TGTGCCAGCAGTTATAGGCCATCAGGGACTGAAGCTTTCTTT. Protein: CASSYRPSGTEAFF. The gene calls are TRBV6-6 and TRBJ1-1; weak D call: TRBD1 (5 bases). CDR3 length equals 14 residues. Deletions cut 3 bases from V and 5 bases from J, with 13 bases between. Germline values: CDR1 MNHNY, CDR2 SVGAGI (reference sequence).

The genes are TRBV30 and TRBJ1-5, with D hard to call. Germline CDR1 reads GTSNPN; CDR2 reads SVGIG (reference sequence). Trimming took off 0 bases at V and 4 bases at J, with 10 bases between the two ends. This CDR3 has 14 amino acids. Here the CDR3 reads CAWSVYSLNQPQHF. The CDR3 region has the DNA TGTGCCTGGAGTGTTTACAGCCTAAATCAGCCCCAGCATTTT.

V and J are TRBV14 and TRBJ2-7; 7 bases match TRBD2. The trim removed 1 base at V and 1 base at J, leaving 4 bases unmatched. CDR1 is SGHDN, CDR2 FVKESK, per germline. The CDR3 spans 15 residues. CDR3 DNA sequence: TGTGCCAGCAGCCAAGCTAGCGGCCCTTCCTACGAGCAGTACTTC. It codes for CASSQASGPSYEQYF.

The V and J genes are TRBV27 and TRBJ2-7, with 7 bases that match TRBD1. Unmatched junction bases numbered 4, after V lost 3 bases and J lost 5 bases. Germline V gene sequence: CDR1 MNHEY, CDR2 SMNVEV (reference sequence). This CDR3 comprises 13 residues. Here the CDR3 reads CASSLTGIHEQYF. As DNA, the CDR3 is TGTGCCAGCAGTTTGACAGGGATCCACGAGCAGTACTTC.

The chain couples TRBV14 to TRBJ1-1; D is perhaps TRBD1 (6 bases). The germline V gene has CDR1 SGHDN and CDR2 FVKESK. The CDR3 has 15 amino acids. Trimming removed 2 bases at V and 1 base at J, with 11 bases between. The CDR3: CASSQLTGRNTEAFF. In nucleotides, the CDR3 is TGTGCCAGCAGCCAATTAACAGGGAGGAACACTGAAGCTTTCTTT. The full variable domain, completed using reference TRBV14 and TRBJ1-1, is EAGVTQFPSHSVIEKGQTVTLRCDPISGHDNLYWYRRVMGKEIKFLLHFVKESKQDESGMPNNRFLAERTGGTYSTLKVQPAELEDSGVYFCASSQLTGRNTEAFFGQGTRLTVV.

The chain has TRBV5-1 and TRBJ2-5; D not resolved. CDR1 and CDR2 (germline): SGHRS, YFSETQ. Trimming removed 2 bases at V and 2 bases at J, with 4 bases between. This CDR3 has 12 amino acids. The DNA for the CDR3 is TGCGCCAGCAGCTTCCTGCAAGAGACCCAGTACTTC. As protein: CASSFLQETQYF.